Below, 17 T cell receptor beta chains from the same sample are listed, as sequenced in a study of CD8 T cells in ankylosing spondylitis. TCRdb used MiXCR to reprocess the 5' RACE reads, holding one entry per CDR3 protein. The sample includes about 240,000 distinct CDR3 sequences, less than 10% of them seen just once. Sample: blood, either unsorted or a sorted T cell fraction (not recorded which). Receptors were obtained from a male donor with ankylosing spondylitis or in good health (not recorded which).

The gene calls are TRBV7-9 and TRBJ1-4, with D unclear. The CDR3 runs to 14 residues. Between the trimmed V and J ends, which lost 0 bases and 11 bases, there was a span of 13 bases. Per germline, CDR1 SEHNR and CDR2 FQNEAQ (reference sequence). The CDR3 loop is CASSLASRGDKLFF. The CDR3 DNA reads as TGTGCCAGCAGCTTAGCCTCCCGCGGAGACAAACTGTTTTTT.

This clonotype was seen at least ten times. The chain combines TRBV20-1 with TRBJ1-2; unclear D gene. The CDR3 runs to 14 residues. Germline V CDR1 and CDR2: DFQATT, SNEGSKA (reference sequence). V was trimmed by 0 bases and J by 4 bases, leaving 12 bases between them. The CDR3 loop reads CSARDRQHLYGYTF. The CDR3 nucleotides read TGCAGTGCTAGAGATCGTCAGCACCTCTATGGCTACACCTTC.

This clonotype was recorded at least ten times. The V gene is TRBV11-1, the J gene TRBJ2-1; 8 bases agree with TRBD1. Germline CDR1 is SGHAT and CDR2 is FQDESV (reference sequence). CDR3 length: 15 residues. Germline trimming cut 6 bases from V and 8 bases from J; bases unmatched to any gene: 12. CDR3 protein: CASRTAGTTGDEQFF. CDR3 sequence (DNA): TGTGCCAGCAGGACCGCCGGGACGACAGGGGATGAGCAGTTCTTC.

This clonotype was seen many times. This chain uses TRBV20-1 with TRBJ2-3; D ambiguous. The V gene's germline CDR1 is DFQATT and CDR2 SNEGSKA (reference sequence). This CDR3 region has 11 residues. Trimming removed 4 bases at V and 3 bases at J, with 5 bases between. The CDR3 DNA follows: TGCAGTGCTAAACGGACAGATACGCAGTATTTT. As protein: CSAKRTDTQYF.

The CDR3 spells CASSMYGSHQPQHF. CDR3 nucleotides: TGTGCCAGTAGTATGTATGGCAGCCATCAGCCCCAGCATTTT. The J gene is TRBJ1-5, the V gene TRBV19; no clear D gene. Germline loops: CDR1 LNHDA, CDR2 SQIVND (reference sequence). There are 14 residues in the CDR3. V gave up 3 bases and J gave up 5 bases, with 11 bases separating them. The complete variable domain, with remaining parts taken from reference TRBV19 and TRBJ1-5, reads DGGITQSPKYLFRKEGQNVTLSCEQNLNHDAMYWYRQDPGQGLRLIYYSQIVNDFQKGDIAEGYSVSREKKESFPLTVTSAQKNPTAFYLCASSMYGSHQPQHFGDGTRLSIL.

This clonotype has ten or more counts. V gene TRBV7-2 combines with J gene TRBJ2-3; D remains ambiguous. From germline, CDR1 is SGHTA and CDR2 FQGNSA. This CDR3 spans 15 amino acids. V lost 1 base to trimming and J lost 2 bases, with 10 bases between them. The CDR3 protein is CASSLGNSYTDTQYF. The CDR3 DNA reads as TGTGCCAGCAGCTTAGGTAACAGCTACACAGATACGCAGTATTTT.

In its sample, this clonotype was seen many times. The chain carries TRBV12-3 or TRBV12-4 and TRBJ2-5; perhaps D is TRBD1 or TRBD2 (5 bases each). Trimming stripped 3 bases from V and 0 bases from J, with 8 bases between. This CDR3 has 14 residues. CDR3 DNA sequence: TGTGCCAGCAGTTTCCGGGACCACCAAGAGACCCAGTACTTC. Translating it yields CASSFRDHQETQYF.

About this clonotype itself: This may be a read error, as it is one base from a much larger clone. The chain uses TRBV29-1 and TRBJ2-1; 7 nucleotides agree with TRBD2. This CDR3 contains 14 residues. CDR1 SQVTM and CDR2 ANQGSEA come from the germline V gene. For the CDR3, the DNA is TGCAGCATTGAAGGCGGGAGTTTCGACAATGAGCAGTTCTTC. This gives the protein CSIEGGSFDNEQFF.

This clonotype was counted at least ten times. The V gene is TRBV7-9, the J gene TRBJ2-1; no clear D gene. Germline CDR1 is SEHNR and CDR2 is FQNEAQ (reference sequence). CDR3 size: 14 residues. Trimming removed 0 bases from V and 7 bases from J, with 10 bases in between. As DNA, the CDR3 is TGTGCCAGCAGCTTAGCCAGCCGTGATAATGAGCAGTTCTTC. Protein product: CASSLASRDNEQFF.

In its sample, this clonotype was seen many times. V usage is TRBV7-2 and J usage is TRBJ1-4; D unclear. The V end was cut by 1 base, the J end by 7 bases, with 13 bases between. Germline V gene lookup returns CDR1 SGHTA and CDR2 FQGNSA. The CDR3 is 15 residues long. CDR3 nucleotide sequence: TGTGCCAGCAGCTTAGTTGGGATCGTCGCTGAAAAACTGTTTTTT. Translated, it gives CASSLVGIVAEKLFF.

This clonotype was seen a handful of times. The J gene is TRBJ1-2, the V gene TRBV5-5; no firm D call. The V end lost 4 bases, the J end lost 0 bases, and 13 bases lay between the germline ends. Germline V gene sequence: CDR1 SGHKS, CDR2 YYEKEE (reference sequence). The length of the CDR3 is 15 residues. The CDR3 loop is CASSSRRIANYGYTF. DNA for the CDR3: TGTGCCAGCAGCAGCAGACGGATAGCTAACTATGGCTACACCTTC.

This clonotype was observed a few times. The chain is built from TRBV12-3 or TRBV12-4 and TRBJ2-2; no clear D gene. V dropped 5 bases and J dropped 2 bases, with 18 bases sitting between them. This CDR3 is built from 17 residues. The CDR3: CASSPHLGRENTGELFF. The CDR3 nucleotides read TGTGCCAGCAGTCCTCATCTAGGAAGGGAAAACACCGGGGAGCTGTTTTTT.

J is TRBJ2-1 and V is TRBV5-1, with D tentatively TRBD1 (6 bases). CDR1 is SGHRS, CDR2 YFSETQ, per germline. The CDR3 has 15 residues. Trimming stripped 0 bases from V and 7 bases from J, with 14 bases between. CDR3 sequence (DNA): TGCGCCAGCAGCTTGGGGGGGCCCTACAGGAATGAGCAGTTCTTC. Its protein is CASSLGGPYRNEQFF.

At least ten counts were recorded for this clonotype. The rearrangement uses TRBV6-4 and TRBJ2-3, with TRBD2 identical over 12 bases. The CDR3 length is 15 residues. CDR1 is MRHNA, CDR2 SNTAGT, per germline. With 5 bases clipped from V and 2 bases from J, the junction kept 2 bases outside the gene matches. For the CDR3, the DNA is TGTGCCAGCAGTCGACTAGCGGGGGACACAGATACGCAGTATTTT. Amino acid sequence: CASSRLAGDTDTQYF.

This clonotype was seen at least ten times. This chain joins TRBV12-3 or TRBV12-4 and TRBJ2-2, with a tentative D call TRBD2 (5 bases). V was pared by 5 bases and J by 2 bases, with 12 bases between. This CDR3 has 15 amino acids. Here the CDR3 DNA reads TGTGCCAGCAGTCCACCCCGGGGTAACACCGGGGAGCTGTTTTTT. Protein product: CASSPPRGNTGELFF.

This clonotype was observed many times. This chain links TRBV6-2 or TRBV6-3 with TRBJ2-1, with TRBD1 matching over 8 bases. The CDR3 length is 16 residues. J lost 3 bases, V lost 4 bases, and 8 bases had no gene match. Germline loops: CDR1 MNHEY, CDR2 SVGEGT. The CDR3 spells CASSSTTGVFYNEQFF. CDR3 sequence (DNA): TGTGCCAGCAGTTCAACGACAGGGGTCTTCTACAATGAGCAGTTCTTC.

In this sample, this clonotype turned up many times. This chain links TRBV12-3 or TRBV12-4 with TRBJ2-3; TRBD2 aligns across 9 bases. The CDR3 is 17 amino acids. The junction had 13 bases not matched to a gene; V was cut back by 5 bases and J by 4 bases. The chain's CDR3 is CASSTPLAGVGADTQYF. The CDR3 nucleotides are TGTGCCAGCAGTACCCCTTTAGCGGGAGTTGGCGCAGATACGCAGTATTTT.